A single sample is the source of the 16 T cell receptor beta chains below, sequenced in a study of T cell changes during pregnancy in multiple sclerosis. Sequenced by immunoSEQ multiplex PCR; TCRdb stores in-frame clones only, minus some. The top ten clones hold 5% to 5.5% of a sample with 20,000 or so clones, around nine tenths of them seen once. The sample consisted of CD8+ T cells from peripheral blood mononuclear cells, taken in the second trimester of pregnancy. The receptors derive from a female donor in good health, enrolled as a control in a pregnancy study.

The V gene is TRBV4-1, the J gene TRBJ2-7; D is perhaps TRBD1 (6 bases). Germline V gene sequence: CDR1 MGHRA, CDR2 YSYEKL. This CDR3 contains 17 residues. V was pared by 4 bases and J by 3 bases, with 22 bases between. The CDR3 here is CASSPPQADRPFYEQYF. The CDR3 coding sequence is TGCGCCAGCAGCCCCCCTCAGGCAGACAGGCCGTTCTACGAGCAGTACTTC.

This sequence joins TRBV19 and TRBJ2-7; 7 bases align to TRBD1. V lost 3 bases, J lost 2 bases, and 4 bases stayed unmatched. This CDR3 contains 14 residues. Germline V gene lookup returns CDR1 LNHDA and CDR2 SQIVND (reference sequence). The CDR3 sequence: CASSIWDSPYEQYF. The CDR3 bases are TGTGCCAGTAGTATTTGGGACAGCCCCTACGAGCAGTACTTC.

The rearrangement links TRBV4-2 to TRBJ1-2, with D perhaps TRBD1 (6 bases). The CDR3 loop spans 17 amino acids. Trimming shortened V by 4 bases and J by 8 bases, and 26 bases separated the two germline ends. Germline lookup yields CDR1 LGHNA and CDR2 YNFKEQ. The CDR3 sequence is CASSPDPRGARVGGYTF. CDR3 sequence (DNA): TGTGCCAGCAGCCCAGACCCTCGGGGGGCCCGTGTCGGAGGCTACACCTTC.

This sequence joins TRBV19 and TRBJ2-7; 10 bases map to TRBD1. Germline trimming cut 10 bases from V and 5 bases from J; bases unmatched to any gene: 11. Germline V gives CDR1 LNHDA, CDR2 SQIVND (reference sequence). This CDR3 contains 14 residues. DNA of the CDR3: TGTGCCACCCGCCCCCGGGACAGGGGACACGAGCAGTACTTC. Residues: CATRPRDRGHEQYF.

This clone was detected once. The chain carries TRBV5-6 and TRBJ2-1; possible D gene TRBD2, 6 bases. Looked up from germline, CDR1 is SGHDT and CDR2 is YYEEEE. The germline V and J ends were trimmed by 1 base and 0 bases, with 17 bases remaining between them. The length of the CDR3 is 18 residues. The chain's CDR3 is CASSLLPGDLLSYNEQFF. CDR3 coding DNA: TGTGCCAGCAGCTTGCTTCCGGGAGATCTACTCTCCTACAATGAGCAGTTCTTC. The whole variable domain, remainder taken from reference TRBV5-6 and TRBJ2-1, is DAGVTQSPTHLIKTRGQQVTLRCSPKSGHDTVSWYQQALGQGPQFIFQYYEEEERQRGNFPDRFSGHQFPNYSSELNVNALLLGDSALYLCASSLLPGDLLSYNEQFFGPGTRLTVL.

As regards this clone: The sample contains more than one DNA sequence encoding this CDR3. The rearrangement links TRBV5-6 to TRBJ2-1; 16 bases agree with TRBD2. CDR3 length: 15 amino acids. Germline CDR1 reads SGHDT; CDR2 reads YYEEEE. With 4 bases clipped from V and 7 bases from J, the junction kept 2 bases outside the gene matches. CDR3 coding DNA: TGTGCCAGCAGCCTGGGACTAGCGGGAGGGAATGAGCAGTTCTTC. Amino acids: CASSLGLAGGNEQFF. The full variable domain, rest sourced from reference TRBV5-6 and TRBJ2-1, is DAGVTQSPTHLIKTRGQQVTLRCSPKSGHDTVSWYQQALGQGPQFIFQYYEEEERQRGNFPDRFSGHQFPNYSSELNVNALLLGDSALYLCASSLGLAGGNEQFFGPGTRLTVL.

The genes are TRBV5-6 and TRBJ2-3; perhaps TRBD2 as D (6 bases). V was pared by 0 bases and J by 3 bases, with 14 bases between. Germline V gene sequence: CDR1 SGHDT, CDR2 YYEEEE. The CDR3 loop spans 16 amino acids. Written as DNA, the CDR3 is TGTGCCAGCAGCTTGGCCAGGGCGGGAAGGACAGATACGCAGTATTTT. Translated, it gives CASSLARAGRTDTQYF.

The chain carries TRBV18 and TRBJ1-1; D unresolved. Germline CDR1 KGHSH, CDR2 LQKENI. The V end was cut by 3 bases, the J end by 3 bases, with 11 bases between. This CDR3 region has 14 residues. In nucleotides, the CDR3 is TGTGCCAGCTCACCCAACAGCAGAGACACTGAAGCTTTCTTT. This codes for CASSPNSRDTEAFF.

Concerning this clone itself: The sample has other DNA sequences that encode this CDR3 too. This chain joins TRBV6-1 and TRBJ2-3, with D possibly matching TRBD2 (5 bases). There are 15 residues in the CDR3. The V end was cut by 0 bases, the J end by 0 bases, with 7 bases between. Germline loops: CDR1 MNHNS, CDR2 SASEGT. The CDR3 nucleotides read TGTGCCAGCAGTGAAGCGCGCGGGAGCACAGATACGCAGTATTTT. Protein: CASSEARGSTDTQYF.

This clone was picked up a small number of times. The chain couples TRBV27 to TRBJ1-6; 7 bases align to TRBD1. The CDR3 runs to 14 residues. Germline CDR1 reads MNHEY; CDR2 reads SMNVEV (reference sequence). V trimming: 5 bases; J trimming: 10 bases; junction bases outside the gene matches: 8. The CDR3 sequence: CASSVQGWGSPLHF. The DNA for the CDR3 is TGTGCCAGCAGTGTACAGGGGTGGGGATCACCCCTCCACTTT.

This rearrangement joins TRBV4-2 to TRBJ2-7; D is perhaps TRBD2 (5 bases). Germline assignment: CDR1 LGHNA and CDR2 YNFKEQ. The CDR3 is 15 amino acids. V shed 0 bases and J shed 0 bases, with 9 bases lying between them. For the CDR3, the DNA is TGTGCCAGCAGCCAAGATCCGGGGAGCTCCTACGAGCAGTACTTC. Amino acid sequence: CASSQDPGSSYEQYF.

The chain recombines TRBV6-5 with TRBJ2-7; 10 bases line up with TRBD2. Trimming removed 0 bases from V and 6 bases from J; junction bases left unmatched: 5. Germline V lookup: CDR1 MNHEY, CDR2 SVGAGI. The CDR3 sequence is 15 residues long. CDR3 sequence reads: CASSYSLAGDVEQYF. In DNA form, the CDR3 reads TGTGCCAGCAGTTACTCTCTAGCGGGAGATGTCGAGCAGTACTTC.

This chain's CDR3 is CASSPQGSHTQYF. The CDR3 DNA is TGTGCCAGCAGCCCCCAGGGGAGTCATACGCAGTATTTT. J is TRBJ2-3 and V is TRBV6-5; tentative D call: TRBD1 (6 bases). CDR1 is MNHEY, CDR2 SVGAGI, per germline. CDR3 size: 13 residues. V lost 6 bases and J lost 7, with 14 bases in between.

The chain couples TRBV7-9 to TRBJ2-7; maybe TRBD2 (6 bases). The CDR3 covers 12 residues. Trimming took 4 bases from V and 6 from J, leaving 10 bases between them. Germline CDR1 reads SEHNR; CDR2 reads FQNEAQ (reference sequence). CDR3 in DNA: TGTGCCAGCAGCTCGACTAGACTCGAGCAGTACTTC. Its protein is CASSSTRLEQYF.

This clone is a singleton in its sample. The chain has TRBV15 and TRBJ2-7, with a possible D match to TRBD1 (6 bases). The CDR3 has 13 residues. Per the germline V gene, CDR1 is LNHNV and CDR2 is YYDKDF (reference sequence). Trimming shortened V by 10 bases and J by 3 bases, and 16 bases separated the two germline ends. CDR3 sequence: CASSQGPGYEQYF. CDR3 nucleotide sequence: TGTGCCAGCTCACAGGGCCCTGGCTACGAGCAGTACTTC.

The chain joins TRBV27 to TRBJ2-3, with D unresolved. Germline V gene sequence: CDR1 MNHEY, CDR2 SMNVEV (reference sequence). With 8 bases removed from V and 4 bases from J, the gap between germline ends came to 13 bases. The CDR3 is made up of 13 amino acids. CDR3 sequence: CASGALMSDTQYF. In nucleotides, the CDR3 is TGTGCCAGCGGAGCCCTGATGTCAGATACGCAGTATTTT.